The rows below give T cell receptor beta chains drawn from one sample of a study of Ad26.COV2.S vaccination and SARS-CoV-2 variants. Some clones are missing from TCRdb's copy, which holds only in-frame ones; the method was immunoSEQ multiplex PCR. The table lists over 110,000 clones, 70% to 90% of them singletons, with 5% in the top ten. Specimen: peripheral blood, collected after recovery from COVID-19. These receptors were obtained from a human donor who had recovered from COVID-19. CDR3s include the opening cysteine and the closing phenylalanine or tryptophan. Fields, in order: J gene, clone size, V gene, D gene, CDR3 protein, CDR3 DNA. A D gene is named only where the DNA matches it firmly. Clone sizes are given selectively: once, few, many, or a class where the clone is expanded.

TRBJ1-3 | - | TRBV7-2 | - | CASRPYARADSGNTIYF | TGTGCCAGCAGACCGTACGCCCGGGCCGACTCTGGAAACACCATATATTTT
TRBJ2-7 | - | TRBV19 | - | CASSGGASYEQYF | TGTGCCAGTAGTGGGGGGGCATCCTACGAGCAGTACTTC
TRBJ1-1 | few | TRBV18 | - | CASSLTGPNTEAFF | TGTGCCAGCTCACTTACAGGTCCTAACACTGAAGCTTTCTTT
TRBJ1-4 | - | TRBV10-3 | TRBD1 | CAISSPGQGGNEKLFF | TGTGCCATCAGTTCTCCGGGACAGGGAGGGAATGAAAAACTGTTTTTT
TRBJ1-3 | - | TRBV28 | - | CASSFNGNTIYF | TGTGCCAGCAGTTTCAATGGAAACACCATATATTTT
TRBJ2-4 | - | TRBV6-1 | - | CASSESLRLRIPKNIQYF | TGTGCCAGCAGTGAAAGTTTGAGGTTGAGGATTCCGAAAAACATTCAGTACTTC
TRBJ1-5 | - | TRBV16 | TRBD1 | CASSQTGTDWGQPQHF | TGTGCCAGCAGCCAGACAGGGACCGACTGGGGTCAGCCCCAGCATTTT
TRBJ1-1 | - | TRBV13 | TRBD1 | CASSPRDRPLPEAFF | TGTGCCAGCAGCCCACGGGACAGGCCACTACCTGAAGCTTTCTTT
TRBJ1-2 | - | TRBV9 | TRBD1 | CASSTGVEGYTF | TGTGCCAGCAGTACAGGGGTTGAGGGCTACACCTTC
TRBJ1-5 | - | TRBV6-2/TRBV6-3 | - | CASSPTGLNQPQHF | TGTGCCAGCAGCCCTACAGGGCTCAATCAGCCCCAGCATTTT
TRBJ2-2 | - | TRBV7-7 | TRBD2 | CASSFFTSGGSNTGELFF | TGTGCTAGCAGCTTCTTTACTAGCGGGGGATCGAACACCGGGGAGCTGTTTTTT
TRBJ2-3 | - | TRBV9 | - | CASKSVGNFPFTDTQYF | TGTGCCAGCAAAAGCGTTGGCAACTTTCCCTTCACAGATACGCAGTATTTT
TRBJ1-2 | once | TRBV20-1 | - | CSAGEGGYTF | TGCAGTGCAGGGGAGGGCGGCTACACCTTC
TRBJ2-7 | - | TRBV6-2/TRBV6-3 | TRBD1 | CASSYNPQGARNEQYF | TGTGCCAGCAGTTACAACCCACAGGGGGCGCGCAACGAGCAGTACTTC
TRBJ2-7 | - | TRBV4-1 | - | CASSPVVGITYEQYF | TGCGCCAGCAGCCCGGTAGTGGGGATTACCTACGAGCAGTACTTC
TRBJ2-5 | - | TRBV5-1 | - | CASSLLAAWQETQYF | TGCGCCAGCAGCTTGCTAGCTGCGTGGCAAGAGACCCAGTACTTC
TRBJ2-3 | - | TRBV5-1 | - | CASSPGTGDTQYF | TGCGCCAGCAGCCCGGGGACTGGAGATACGCAGTATTTT
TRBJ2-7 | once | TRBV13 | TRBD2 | CASSSTGLAGPGSDEQYF | TGTGCCAGCAGCTCGACGGGACTAGCGGGCCCTGGCTCTGACGAGCAGTACTTC
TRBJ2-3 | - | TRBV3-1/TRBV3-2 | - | CASSRQPDTQYF | TGTGCCAGCAGCCGACAGCCAGATACGCAGTATTTT
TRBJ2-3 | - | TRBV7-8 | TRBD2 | CASSPGGSTDTQYF | TGTGCCAGCAGCCCGGGGGGGAGCACAGATACGCAGTATTTT
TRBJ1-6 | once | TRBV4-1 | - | CASSGTRDELSPLHF | TGCGCCAGCAGCGGGACCCGGGACGAACTCTCACCCCTCCACTTT
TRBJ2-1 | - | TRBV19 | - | CASSIGRTGTFSYNEQFF | TGTGCCAGTAGTATAGGAAGGACCGGGACTTTCTCCTACAATGAGCAGTTCTTC
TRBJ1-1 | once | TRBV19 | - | CASSIYGGGRYTEAFF | TGTGCCAGTAGTATATATGGGGGCGGAAGATACACTGAAGCTTTCTTT
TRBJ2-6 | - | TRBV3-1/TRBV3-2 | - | CASSRNTGSGANVLTF | TGTGCCAGCAGCCGCAATACAGGGAGCGGGGCCAACGTCCTGACTTTC
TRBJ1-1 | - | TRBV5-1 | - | CASSLAGTTEAFF | TGCGCCAGCAGCTTGGCTGGAACCACTGAAGCTTTCTTT
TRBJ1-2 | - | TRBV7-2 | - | CASSSAIFDSRDLGYTF | TGTGCCAGCAGCTCCGCGATCTTTGACAGCCGAGATCTAGGCTACACCTTC
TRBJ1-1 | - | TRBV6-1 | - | CASSEWEGGLIMNTEAFF | TGTGCCAGCAGTGAATGGGAGGGGGGACTCATAATGAACACTGAAGCTTTCTTT
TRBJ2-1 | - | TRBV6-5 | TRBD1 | CATWDRERNEQFF | TGTGCCACTTGGGACAGGGAACGAAATGAGCAGTTCTTC
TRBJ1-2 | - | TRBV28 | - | CASSSSGRLYGYTF | TGTGCCAGCAGTTCCTCCGGACGGCTCTATGGCTACACCTTC
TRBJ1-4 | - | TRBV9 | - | CASSPRGGARGGEKLFF | TGTGCCAGCAGCCCGCGGGGAGGGGCCAGGGGAGGTGAAAAACTGTTTTTT
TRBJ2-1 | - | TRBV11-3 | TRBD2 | CASSSGGGYEQFF | TGTGCCAGCAGCTCGGGAGGCGGCTATGAGCAGTTCTTC
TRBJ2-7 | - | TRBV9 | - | CASSVGGSSYEQYF | TGTGCCAGCAGCGTAGGAGGGTCCTCCTACGAGCAGTACTTC
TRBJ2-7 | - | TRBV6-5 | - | CASRARQRSYEQYF | TGTGCCAGCCGGGCCAGGCAGAGGAGCTACGAGCAGTACTTC
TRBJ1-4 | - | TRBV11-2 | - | CASSLGTPVYNEKLFF | TGTGCCAGCAGCTTAGGGACACCGGTTTATAATGAAAAACTGTTTTTT
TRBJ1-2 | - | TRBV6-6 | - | CASSYLAGELSAGYTF | TGTGCCAGCAGTTACCTGGCAGGGGAGTTATCCGCTGGCTACACCTTC
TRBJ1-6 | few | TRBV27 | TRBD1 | CASSLGWTGDNSPLHF | TGTGCCAGCAGTTTAGGATGGACAGGGGACAATTCACCCCTCCACTTT
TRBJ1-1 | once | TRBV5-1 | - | CASSLFGPTEAFF | TGCGCCAGCAGCTTGTTTGGTCCCACTGAAGCTTTCTTT
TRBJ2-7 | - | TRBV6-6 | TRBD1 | CASSLGTGAGGREQYF | TGTGCCAGCAGCCTGGGGACTGGGGCAGGGGGCCGCGAGCAGTACTTC
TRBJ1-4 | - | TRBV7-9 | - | CASNPSGEKLFF | TGTGCCAGCAACCCGTCGGGTGAAAAACTGTTTTTT
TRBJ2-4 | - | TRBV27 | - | CASSSPLTGLAKNIQYF | TGTGCCAGCAGTTCCCCCTTGACAGGTCTCGCCAAAAACATTCAGTACTTC
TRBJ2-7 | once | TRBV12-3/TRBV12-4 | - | CASGSGLAYEQYF | TGTGCCAGCGGATCGGGGCTAGCTTACGAGCAGTACTTC
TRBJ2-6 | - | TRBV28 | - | CASSSGARTGANVLTF | TGTGCCAGCAGTTCGGGGGCAAGGACTGGGGCCAACGTCCTGACTTTC
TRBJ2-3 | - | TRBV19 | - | CASGATGYDTDTQYF | TGTGCCAGCGGAGCCACAGGGTATGACACAGATACGCAGTATTTT
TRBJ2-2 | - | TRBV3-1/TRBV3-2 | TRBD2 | CASSHRTTGTSGGLNTGELFF | TGTGCCAGCAGCCATAGAACAACCGGGACTAGCGGGGGCCTGAACACCGGGGAGCTGTTTTTT
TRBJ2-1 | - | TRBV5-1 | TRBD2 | CASSRWAGDYNEQFF | TGCGCCAGCAGCAGGTGGGCGGGAGACTACAATGAGCAGTTCTTC
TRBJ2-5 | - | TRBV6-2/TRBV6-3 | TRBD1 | CASSYGFLDRSHSQETQYF | TGTGCCAGCAGTTACGGTTTTCTGGACAGGTCGCACTCACAAGAGACCCAGTACTTC
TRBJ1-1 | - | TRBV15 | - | CATSGDQRLRELFF | TGTGCCACAAGCGGGGATCAGCGCCTTAGGGAGCTTTTCTTT
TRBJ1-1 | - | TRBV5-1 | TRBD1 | CASSVGTGTEAFF | TGCGCCAGCAGCGTCGGGACAGGAACTGAAGCTTTCTTT
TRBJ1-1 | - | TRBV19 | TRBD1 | CASSRGTVNTEAFF | TGTGCCAGTAGTCGTGGGACAGTGAACACTGAAGCTTTCTTT
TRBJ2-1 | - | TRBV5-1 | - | CASSLAPYNEQFF | TGCGCCAGCAGCTTGGCACCGTACAATGAGCAGTTCTTC
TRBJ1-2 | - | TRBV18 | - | CASSTTGTLYGYTF | TGTGCCAGCTCAACGACAGGAACCCTCTATGGCTACACCTTC